A single sample gave rise to the 3 T cell receptor beta chains below, sequenced in a study of cytomegalovirus exposure and HLA in healthy donors. PCR primers comprised 60 Vbeta and 13 Jbeta primers. Clones were sequenced by immunoSEQ multiplex PCR, and TCRdb holds only the in-frame ones, with some missing. This sample's clone table lists around 140,000 clones. The source material was PBMCs. The receptors derive from a male donor in good health and CMV-seronegative.

The chain uses TRBV5-1 and TRBJ1-1; D unresolved. Germline V lookup: CDR1 SGHRS, CDR2 YFSETQ. The CDR3 length is 15 residues. V lost 4 bases to trimming and J lost 1 base, with 14 bases between them. Here the CDR3 DNA reads TGCGCCAGCAGCCTAGCCGGGCAGAAGAACACTGAAGCTTTCTTT. Translation: CASSLAGQKNTEAFF.

The V and J genes are TRBV15 and TRBJ2-3; unclear D gene. The ends were cut back, 4 bases at V and 2 bases at J, with 7 bases in the middle. This CDR3 is built from 13 residues. CDR1 LNHNV and CDR2 YYDKDF come from the germline V gene (reference sequence). The CDR3 loop reads CATSNVHTDTQYF. CDR3 nucleotides: TGTGCCACCAGCAATGTCCACACAGATACGCAGTATTTT. The full variable domain, with the rest looked up from reference TRBV15 and TRBJ2-3, is DAMVIQNPRYQVTQFGKPVTLSCSQTLNHNVMYWYQQKSSQAPKLLFHYYDKDFNNEADTPDNFQSRRPNTSFCFLDIRSPGLGDTAMYLCATSNVHTDTQYFGPGTRLTVL.

This chain uses TRBV7-6 with TRBJ2-6; 7 bases line up with TRBD1. With V trimmed by 0 bases and J by 2 bases, 13 bases remained unmatched. CDR1 is SGHVS, CDR2 FNYEAQ, per germline. The CDR3 extends over 20 amino acids. CDR3 loop: CASSLAPRVGTVTGANVLTF. The CDR3 coding sequence is TGTGCCAGCAGCTTAGCCCCCCGCGTGGGGACAGTGACTGGGGCCAACGTCCTGACTTTC.